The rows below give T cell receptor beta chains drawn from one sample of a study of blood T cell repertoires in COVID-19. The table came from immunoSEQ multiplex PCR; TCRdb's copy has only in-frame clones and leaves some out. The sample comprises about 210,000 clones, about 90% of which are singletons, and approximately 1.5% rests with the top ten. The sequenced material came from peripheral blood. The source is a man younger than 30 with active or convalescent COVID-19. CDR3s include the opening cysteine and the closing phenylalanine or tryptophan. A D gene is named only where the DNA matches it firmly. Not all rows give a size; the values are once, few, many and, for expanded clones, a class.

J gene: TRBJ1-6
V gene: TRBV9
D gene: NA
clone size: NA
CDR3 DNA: TGTGCCAGCAGCGTAGGGGGACATGGGAATTCACCCCTCCACTTT
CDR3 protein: CASSVGGHGNSPLHF

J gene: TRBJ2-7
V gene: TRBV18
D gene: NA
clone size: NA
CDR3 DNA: TGTGCCAGCTCACCTTCAGCGGGCGAGCAGTACTTC
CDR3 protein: CASSPSAGEQYF

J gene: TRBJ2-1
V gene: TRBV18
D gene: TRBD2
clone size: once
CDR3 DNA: TGTGCCAGCTCCAATCCGGGACTAGCGGGAAGCTCCTACAATGAGCAGTTCTTC
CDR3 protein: CASSNPGLAGSSYNEQFF

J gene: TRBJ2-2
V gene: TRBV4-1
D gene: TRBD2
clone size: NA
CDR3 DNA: TGCGCCAGCAGCCAAGGTTCAGCGGGAGGGCCGGCCGGGGAGCTGTTTTTT
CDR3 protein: CASSQGSAGGPAGELFF

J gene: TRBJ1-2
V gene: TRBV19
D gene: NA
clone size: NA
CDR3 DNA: TGTGCCGGCCGGGGGGTAAATGGCTACACCTTC
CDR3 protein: CAGRGVNGYTF

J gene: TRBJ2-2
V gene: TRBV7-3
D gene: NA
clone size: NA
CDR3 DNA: TGTGCCAGCAGCTTAATTCGGGGTTCCGGGGAGCTGTTTTTT
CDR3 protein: CASSLIRGSGELFF

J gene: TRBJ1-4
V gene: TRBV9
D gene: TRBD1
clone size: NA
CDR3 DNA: TGTGCCAGCAGGCCCGGACAGGGGGCAACTAATGAAAAACTGTTTTTT
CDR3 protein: CASRPGQGATNEKLFF

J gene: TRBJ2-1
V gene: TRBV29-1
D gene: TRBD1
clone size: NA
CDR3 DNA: TGCAGGTACAGGGGGACAGAGGACAATGAGCAGTTCTTC
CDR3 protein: CRYRGTEDNEQFF

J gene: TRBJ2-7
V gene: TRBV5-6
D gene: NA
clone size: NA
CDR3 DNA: TGTGCCAGCAGCTTGGAGCGGTCGTATCGATCCTACGAGCAGTACTTC
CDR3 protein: CASSLERSYRSYEQYF

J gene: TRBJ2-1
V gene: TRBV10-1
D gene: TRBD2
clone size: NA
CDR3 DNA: TGCGCCAGCAGGGGCCCGGTTTTGACTAGCGGTTCGACCAGCTCCTACAATGAGCAGTTCTTC
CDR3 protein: CASRGPVLTSGSTSSYNEQFF

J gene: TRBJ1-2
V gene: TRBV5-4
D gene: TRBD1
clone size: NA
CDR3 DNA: TGTGCCAGCAGCGTGGACAGGGACTATGGCTACACCTTC
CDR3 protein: CASSVDRDYGYTF

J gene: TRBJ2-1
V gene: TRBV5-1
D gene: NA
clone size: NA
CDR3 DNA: TGCGCCAGCAGCTTGGAGGCGGCCGGGAATGAGCAGTTCTTC
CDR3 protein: CASSLEAAGNEQFF

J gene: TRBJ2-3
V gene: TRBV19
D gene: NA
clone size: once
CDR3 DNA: TGTGCCAGCAGAAGCCGGGACACAGATACGCAGTATTTT
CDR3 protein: CASRSRDTDTQYF

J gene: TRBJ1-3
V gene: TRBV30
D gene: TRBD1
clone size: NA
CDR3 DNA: TGTGCCTGGAGTTATGCAGGGGGCACTGGAAACACCATATATTTT
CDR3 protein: CAWSYAGGTGNTIYF

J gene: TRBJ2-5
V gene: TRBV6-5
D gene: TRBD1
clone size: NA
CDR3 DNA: TGTGCCACAAGCACAGGGGGCAGAGAGACCCAGTACTTC
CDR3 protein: CATSTGGRETQYF

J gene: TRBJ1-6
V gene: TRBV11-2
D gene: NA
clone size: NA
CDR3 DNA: TGTGCCAGCAGCACCTTGGCGGGGTCACCCCTCCACTTT
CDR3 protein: CASSTLAGSPLHF

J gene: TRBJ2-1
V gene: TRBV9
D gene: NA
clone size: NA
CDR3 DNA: TGTGCCAGCAGCGCGCAGGGGTACAATGAGCAGTTCTTC
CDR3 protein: CASSAQGYNEQFF

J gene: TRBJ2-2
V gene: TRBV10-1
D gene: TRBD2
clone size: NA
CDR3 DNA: TGCGCCAGCAGTGAGTCTAGCGGGAGCAGTGCCGGGGAGCTGTTTTTT
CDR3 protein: CASSESSGSSAGELFF

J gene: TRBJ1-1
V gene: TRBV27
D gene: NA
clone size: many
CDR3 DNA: TGTGCCAGCAGTTTAGTCTTGTCGGGAGACACTGAAGCTTTCTTT
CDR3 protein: CASSLVLSGDTEAFF

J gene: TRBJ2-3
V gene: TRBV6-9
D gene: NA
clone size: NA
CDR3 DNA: TGTGCCAGCAGTTATCTATCCGGTGCGGCCGGCCATACGCAGTATTTT
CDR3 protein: CASSYLSGAAGHTQYF

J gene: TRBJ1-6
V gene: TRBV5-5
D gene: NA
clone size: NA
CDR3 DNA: TGTGCCAGCAGCTTGGAGGCGGCCGTCTATAATTCACCCCTCCACTTT
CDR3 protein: CASSLEAAVYNSPLHF

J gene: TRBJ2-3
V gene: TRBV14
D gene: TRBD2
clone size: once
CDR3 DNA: TGTGCCAGCAGCCAAGGAGGACCGGGACTAGCGGGTATAGATACGCAGTATTTT
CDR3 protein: CASSQGGPGLAGIDTQYF

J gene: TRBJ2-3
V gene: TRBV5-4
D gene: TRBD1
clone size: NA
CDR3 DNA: TGTGCCAGCAGCCCCGGACAGGGGGGGACAGATACGCAGTATTTT
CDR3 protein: CASSPGQGGTDTQYF

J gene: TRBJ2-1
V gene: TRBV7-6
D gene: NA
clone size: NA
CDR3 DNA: TGTGCCAGCAGCGCCGCGGCTACCCTTCTCAATGAGCAGTTCTTC
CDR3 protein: CASSAAATLLNEQFF

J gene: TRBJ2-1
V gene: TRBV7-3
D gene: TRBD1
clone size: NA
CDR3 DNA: TGTGCCAGCAGCGTACTACCGGGACAGGGGTACAATGAGCAGTTCTTC
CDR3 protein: CASSVLPGQGYNEQFF

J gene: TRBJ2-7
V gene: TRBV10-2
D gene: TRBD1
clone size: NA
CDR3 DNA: TGCGCCAGCAGTGGCGGGACAGGTTCCTACGAGCAGTACTTC
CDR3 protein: CASSGGTGSYEQYF

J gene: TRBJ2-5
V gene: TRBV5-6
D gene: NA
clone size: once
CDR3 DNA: TGTGCCAGCGGAGGGGGGGATGAGACCCAGTACTTC
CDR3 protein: CASGGGDETQYF

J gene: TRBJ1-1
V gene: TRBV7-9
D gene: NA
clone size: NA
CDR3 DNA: TGTGCCAGCAGCCCAACGGGTGCGGGAACAACTGAAGCTTTCTTT
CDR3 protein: CASSPTGAGTTEAFF